The clone carrying this T cell receptor (beta chain) was counted between two and nine times. Its target is unknown. This CDR3 contains 15 residues. Germline V gene sequence: CDR1 SGDLS, CDR2 YYNGEE. The J segment lost 8 bases and the V segment lost 3 bases, leaving 8 bases of the junction unmatched. Attached unique molecular identifiers marked individual cDNA molecules. One entry per CDR3 protein, called by TCRdb with MiXCR from the 5' RACE reads. The sample has roughly 33,000 distinct CDR3 sequences, 5% seen once. The data originate from a study of early T cells in non-severe SARS-CoV-2 infection. Study-wide points: The matching step, a VDJdb search, favored anti-spike CD8 responses and missed private and CD4 specificities.

The chain uses TRBV9 and TRBJ1-4, with 9 nucleotides matching TRBD1. The TCR originated in an adult who was a healthcare worker with PCR-confirmed SARS-CoV-2 infection or an uninfected control (not recorded which). Material: whole blood. The CDR3 protein is CASSATGGLWEKLFF. The DNA of the CDR3 is TGTGCCAGCAGCGCCACAGGGGGCCTTTGGGAAAAACTGTTTTTT.